The clone carrying this T cell receptor (beta chain) was seen only once. Its antigen is currently unknown. The data derive from a study of T cells after posttransplantation cyclophosphamide. Study results and caveats: Donor-recipient repertoire similarity was low at 1-2 months, rising over year one. Tissue-infiltrating T cells from skin or gut overlapped little with blood T cells. TRB clonality was highly associated with recipient CMV seropositivity and reactivation.

Profiled with immunoSEQ multiplex PCR; TCRdb holds only in-frame clones, not every one. The sample has about 47,000 clones; 94% are singletons. The related graft donor's blood sample was taken on the day of bone marrow donation. Germline V lookup: CDR1 SGHTA, CDR2 FQGNSA. CDR3 length: 15 residues. Trimming pared 8 bases from V and 2 bases from J, leaving 17 bases between. The sequenced sample was PBMCs. The chain carries TRBV7-2 and TRBJ2-3, with a tentative D call TRBD2 (7 bases). This receptor was identified in a woman in her thirties in good health and a related stem cell transplant donor. CDR3 residues: CASLRGLADTDTQYF. The CDR3 DNA is TGTGCCAGCCTGCGGGGGCTAGCGGACACAGATACGCAGTATTTT.